This passage covers 18 T cell receptor beta chains from one sample sequenced in a study of blood T cell repertoires in COVID-19. Here immunoSEQ multiplex PCR was the method, and the copy in TCRdb shows in-frame clones only, minus some. The table shows under 300,000 clones, with less than 85% occurring only once. Specimen: peripheral blood. The source is an elderly woman with active or convalescent COVID-19.

V is TRBV7-2 and J is TRBJ2-7; a weak D match, TRBD2 (7 bases). The CDR3 runs 14 residues. CDR1 is SGHTA, CDR2 FQGNSA, per germline. V dropped 6 bases and J dropped 3 bases, with 15 bases sitting between them. CDR3: CASSQGGASYEQYF. The CDR3 coding sequence is TGTGCCAGCAGTCAAGGGGGGGCGAGCTACGAGCAGTACTTC.

The chain combines TRBV6-6 with TRBJ2-7, with a tentative D call TRBD1 (7 bases). V was shortened by 0 bases and J by 3 bases, with 15 bases between the two germline ends. CDR1 MNHNY and CDR2 SVGAGI come from the germline V gene (reference sequence). The CDR3 is 16 residues long. Written as DNA, the CDR3 is TGTGCCAGCAGTTACTCGGCAGGGGGGATAAACTACGAGCAGTACTTC. Translation gives CASSYSAGGINYEQYF.

In this sample, this clone turned up once. V is TRBV11-2 and J is TRBJ1-1; TRBD1 might be the D (5 bases). This CDR3 is built from 17 residues. In germline, CDR1 is SGHAT, CDR2 FQNNGV. Trimming removed 1 base from V and 7 bases from J, with 22 bases in between. The CDR3 nucleotides read TGTGCCAGCAGCTTAGGATTGCCTGGGGGGAGAGGCCTTGAAGCTTTCTTT. Protein: CASSLGLPGGRGLEAFF.

The chain carries TRBV19 and TRBJ2-4; tentative D call: TRBD2 (6 bases). Trimming removed 5 bases from V and 8 bases from J, with 16 bases in between. This CDR3 has 14 amino acids. The germline CDR1 and CDR2 sequences are LNHDA and SQIVND (reference sequence). The CDR3 coding sequence is TGTGCCAGTAGTTCAGACTGGAGGGCGGACATTCAGTACTTC. Translating gives CASSSDWRADIQYF.

Only one count was recorded for this clone. This chain links TRBV28 with TRBJ1-5; D gene ambiguous. Germline CDR1 reads MDHEN; CDR2 reads SYDVKM. V lost 5 bases, J lost 0 bases, and 20 bases lay in between. The CDR3 has 18 residues. CDR3 amino acids: CASSRGRLPRVSNQPQHF. CDR3 DNA: TGTGCCAGCAGTCGCGGGCGGTTACCACGCGTTAGCAATCAGCCCCAGCATTTT.

This chain links TRBV18 with TRBJ1-3; TRBD1 might be the D (5 bases). This CDR3 has 15 residues. The V gene's germline CDR1 is KGHSH and CDR2 LQKENI. V gave up 0 bases and J gave up 4 bases, with 10 bases separating them. CDR3 sequence: CASSPPSGVGNTIYF. The DNA of the CDR3 is TGTGCCAGCTCACCACCGTCGGGGGTCGGAAACACCATATATTTT.

V and J are TRBV7-6 and TRBJ1-4, with TRBD1 as a possible D gene (5 bases). V gave up 1 base and J gave up 4 bases, with 13 bases separating them. The CDR3 has 16 residues. Looked up from germline, CDR1 is SGHVS and CDR2 is FNYEAQ. The chain's CDR3 is CASSLVFTGLNEKLFF. CDR3 sequence (DNA): TGTGCCAGCAGCTTAGTGTTTACAGGCCTTAATGAAAAACTGTTTTTT.

CDR3 sequence: CAISLTDRVHSYEQYF. The CDR3 nucleotides read TGTGCCATCAGCCTCACAGACAGGGTTCACTCCTACGAGCAGTACTTC. The chain uses TRBV10-3 and TRBJ2-7; 7 nucleotides line up with TRBD1. J gave up 0 bases and V 6 bases, and 11 bases lay outside the gene matches. Looked up from germline, CDR1 is ENHRY and CDR2 is SYGVKD. This CDR3 has 16 residues.

This clone was counted between two and nine times. CDR3 region: CAIGQIGTGGNQPQHF. For the CDR3, the DNA is TGTGCCATAGGACAAATAGGGACAGGGGGCAATCAGCCCCAGCATTTT. The V and J genes are TRBV19 and TRBJ1-5; TRBD1 matches at 10 bases. Germline CDR1 is LNHDA and CDR2 is SQIVND (reference sequence). V trimming: 10 bases; J trimming: 2 bases; junction bases outside the gene matches: 11. This CDR3 spans 16 amino acids.

This sequence joins TRBV6-5 and TRBJ1-1, with D possibly being TRBD1 (5 bases). Trimming shortened V by 0 bases and J by 0 bases, and 11 bases separated the two germline ends. The CDR3 covers 16 residues. CDR1 and CDR2 from the germline V gene are MNHEY and SVGAGI. CDR3 nucleotide sequence: TGTGCCAGCAGTTACTCGGGACTCCGAATGAACACTGAAGCTTTCTTT. This encodes CASSYSGLRMNTEAFF.

The J gene is TRBJ2-6, the V gene TRBV10-2; maybe TRBD2 (5 bases). Per the germline V gene, CDR1 is WSHSY and CDR2 is SAAADI. This CDR3 has 19 residues. V was pared by 5 bases and J by 4 bases, with 24 bases between. The CDR3: CASSRQDSGRHRGANVLTF. The CDR3 coding sequence is TGCGCCAGCAGTCGTCAGGACTCAGGTAGGCACCGGGGGGCCAACGTCCTGACTTTC.

The J gene is TRBJ1-1, the V gene TRBV27; maybe TRBD1 (6 bases). Germline CDR1 reads MNHEY; CDR2 reads SMNVEV (reference sequence). Trimming took off 6 bases at V and 6 bases at J, with 26 bases between the two ends. The CDR3 sequence is 17 residues long. This chain's CDR3 is CASSPVVLTGTKAEAFF. CDR3 DNA: TGTGCCAGCAGCCCCGTCGTTCTGACAGGCACAAAGGCTGAAGCTTTCTTT.

A single count supports this clone. The V and J genes are TRBV7-2 and TRBJ1-2; D might be TRBD1 (5 bases). V gave up 1 base and J gave up 4 bases, with 13 bases separating them. The CDR3 has 15 amino acids. Germline CDR1 and CDR2: SGHTA and FQGNSA. The CDR3 DNA is TGTGCCAGCAGCTTAGAACTCGGACAACTCTATGGCTACACCTTC. It is translated as CASSLELGQLYGYTF.

V usage is TRBV23-1 and J usage is TRBJ1-2; possibly TRBD1 for D (6 bases). TRBV23-1 falls under the ORF class, with uncertain function. The CDR3 loop spans 16 amino acids. The germline V and J ends were trimmed by 8 bases and 4 bases, with 23 bases remaining between them. The CDR3 reads CASEAQQGSCGYGYTF. As DNA, the CDR3 is TGCGCCAGCGAAGCTCAACAGGGTTCGTGTGGCTATGGCTACACCTTC.

This chain connects TRBV7-2 to TRBJ1-5; D not resolved. V shed 2 bases and J shed 7 bases, with 9 bases lying between them. Germline V gene sequence: CDR1 SGHTA, CDR2 FQGNSA. The CDR3 totals 13 residues. The CDR3 sequence is CASSLSAGQPQHF. In DNA form, the CDR3 reads TGTGCCAGCAGCTTATCAGCAGGACAGCCCCAGCATTTT.

The V call is TRBV2, the J call TRBJ1-4, with D tentatively TRBD1 (5 bases). The CDR3 loop spans 15 amino acids. V gave up 3 bases and J gave up 3 bases, with 11 bases separating them. CDR1 and CDR2 (germline): SNHLY, FYNNEI. CDR3 nucleotide sequence: TGTGCCAGCAGTGATCGGGCAGGGTCTAATGAAAAACTGTTTTTT. Translating gives CASSDRAGSNEKLFF.

This clone was observed a single time. The chain employs TRBV18 and TRBJ2-5, with no clear D. V lost 2 bases to trimming and J lost 4 bases, with 14 bases between them. Germline lookup yields CDR1 KGHSH and CDR2 LQKENI. This CDR3 has 15 amino acids. For the CDR3, the DNA is TGTGCCAGCTCACCAGTTGCGGCGCCGAGAGAGACCCAGTACTTC. Protein: CASSPVAAPRETQYF.

This clone was seen a single time. The chain couples TRBV6-5 to TRBJ2-3, with 14 bases aligning to TRBD2. J lost 3 bases, V lost 8 bases, and 4 bases had no gene match. CDR3 length: 15 residues. Per the germline V gene, CDR1 is MNHEY and CDR2 is SVGAGI. CDR3 in amino acids: CASGGLAGGTDTQYF. The DNA of the CDR3 is TGTGCCAGCGGAGGACTAGCGGGAGGTACAGATACGCAGTATTTT.